This T cell receptor (beta chain) was recovered during a study of T cells in Graves' hyperthyroidism and ophthalmopathy. The study, taken as a whole, reports: Ophthalmopathy was model-predicted a median about six months pre-onset. Among clonotypes expanded in thyroid above 0.001, most were also found in blood.

RNA transcripts served as the template for amplifying TCR beta CDR3 regions. First-round RT-PCR targeting the TCR CDR3 was performed with the HTBI primer set. TCRdb redid the calling of the multiplex PCR reads with MiXCR, one entry per CDR3 protein. Among approximately 640,000 distinct CDR3 sequences listed, 17% were seen once. With respect to this clonotype: As yet, its antigen is unknown.

Germline V lookup: CDR1 SGHRS, CDR2 YFSETQ. Losses at the gene ends were 3 bases for V and 5 bases for J; bases not matched to a gene: 10. The CDR3 runs to 16 residues. V and J are TRBV5-1 and TRBJ2-1, with 8 bases that match TRBD2. The TCR sequence derives from a man between 45 and 60 years old with Graves' hyperthyroidism. Source material: blood. The CDR3 sequence is CASSYNPGLVDNEQFF. CDR3 in DNA: TGCGCCAGCAGCTATAATCCGGGACTAGTCGACAATGAGCAGTTCTTC.